Sequencing of this T cell receptor (beta chain) was carried out in a study of blood T cell repertoires in COVID-19. The CDR3 is 16 residues long. The V gene end was trimmed by 2 bases and the J gene end by 8 bases; junction bases not matched to a gene: 7. CDR1 LGHNA and CDR2 YNFKEQ come from the germline V gene. The data were produced by immunoSEQ multiplex PCR, yet TCRdb's version contains in-frame clones alone and is incomplete. In the table there are some 140,000 clones, roughly 83% of which are singletons. The gene calls are TRBV4-2 and TRBJ1-6; the match to TRBD1 covers 9 bases. Sequencing was performed on PBMCs or T cells enriched from blood (not recorded which). The source of this sequence is a man in his fifties who had recovered from COVID-19. CDR3 DNA sequence: TGTGCCAGCAGCCAAACCACGGGACAGGGAGATTCACCCCTCCACTTT. Amino acids: CASSQTTGQGDSPLHF.